The entry below describes one T cell receptor beta chain. What it recognizes is unknown. Only in-frame clones appear in the TCRdb table, and some are missing; sequencing was by immunoSEQ multiplex PCR. This sample yields 30,000 to 35,000 clones, of which 96% are seen a single time; around 0.17% belongs to the top ten. The data derive from a study of monozygotic twins with cystic fibrosis. Overall study results and limits: Median Simpson clonality of approximately 0.0088 suggested naive T cells predominated. Co-twins had the most similar V usage for 13 of 16 pairs, J for 8. Age, concordance and disease severity did not associate with shared CDR3 numbers. Monozygotic CF twin pairs shared significantly more nucleotide-identical clonotypes than unrelated CF individuals did.

The source of this sequence is a girl aged 2 to 9 with cystic fibrosis. Sequenced: blood.

The CDR3, as DNA: TGTGCCAGTAGTATCGGTAGCGGGAGGACCTACAATGAGCAGTTCTTC. It is translated as CASSIGSGRTYNEQFF. The rearrangement links TRBV19 to TRBJ2-1; 10 nucleotides align to TRBD2. The germline gives CDR1 LNHDA, CDR2 SQIVND (reference sequence). V lost 3 bases to trimming and J lost 2 bases; unmatched junction nucleotides: 4. The CDR3 runs 16 residues.